This TCR beta chain was identified in a study of blood T cell repertoires in COVID-19. TCRdb keeps only in-frame clones here, not all; method: immunoSEQ multiplex PCR. Seen here are roughly 310,000 clones, around nine tenths observed once, and the top ten hold under 5%. Sequencing used peripheral blood. This receptor was obtained from a woman in her 50s with active or convalescent COVID-19.

CDR3 region: CASSPGQLIYYEQYF. CDR3 in DNA: TGTGCCAGCAGCCCGGGACAGCTCATATACTACGAGCAGTACTTC. The chain recombines TRBV7-9 with TRBJ2-7; 7 bases agree with TRBD1. The V segment lost 5 bases and the J segment 3 bases; nucleotides outside the gene matches: 10. There are 15 residues in the CDR3. Germline V CDR1 and CDR2: SEHNR, FQNEAQ (reference sequence).